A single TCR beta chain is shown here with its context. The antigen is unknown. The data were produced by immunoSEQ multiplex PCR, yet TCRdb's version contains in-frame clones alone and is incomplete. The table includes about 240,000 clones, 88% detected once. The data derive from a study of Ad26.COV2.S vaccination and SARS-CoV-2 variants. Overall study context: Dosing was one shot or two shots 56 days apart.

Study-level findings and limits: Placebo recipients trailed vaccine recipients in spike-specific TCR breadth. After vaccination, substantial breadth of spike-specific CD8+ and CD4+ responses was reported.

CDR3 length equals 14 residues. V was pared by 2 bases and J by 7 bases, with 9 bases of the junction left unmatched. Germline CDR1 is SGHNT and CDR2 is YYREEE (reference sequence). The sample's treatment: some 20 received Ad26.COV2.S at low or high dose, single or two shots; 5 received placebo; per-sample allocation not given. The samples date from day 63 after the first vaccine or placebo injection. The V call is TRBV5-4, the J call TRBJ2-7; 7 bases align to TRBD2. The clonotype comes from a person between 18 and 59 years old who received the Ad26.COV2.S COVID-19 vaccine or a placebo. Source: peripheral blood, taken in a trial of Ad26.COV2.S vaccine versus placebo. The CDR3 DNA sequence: TGTGCCAGCAGCTTTACGGGCTCGCGGGAGGAGCAGTACTTC. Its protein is CASSFTGSREEQYF.